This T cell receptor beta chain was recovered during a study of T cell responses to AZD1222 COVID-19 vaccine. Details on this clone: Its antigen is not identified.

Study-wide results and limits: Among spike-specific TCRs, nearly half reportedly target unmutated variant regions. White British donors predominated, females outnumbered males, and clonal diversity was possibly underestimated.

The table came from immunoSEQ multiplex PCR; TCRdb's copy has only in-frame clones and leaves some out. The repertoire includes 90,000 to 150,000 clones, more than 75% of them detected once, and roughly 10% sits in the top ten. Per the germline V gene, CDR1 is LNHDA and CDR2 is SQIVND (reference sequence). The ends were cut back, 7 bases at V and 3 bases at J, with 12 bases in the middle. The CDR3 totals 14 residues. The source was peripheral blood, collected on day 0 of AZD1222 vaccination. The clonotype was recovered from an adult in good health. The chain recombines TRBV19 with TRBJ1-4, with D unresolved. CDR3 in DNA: TGTGCCAGTACGCCGAGGTCTCCTAATGAAAAACTGTTTTTT. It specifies CASTPRSPNEKLFF.